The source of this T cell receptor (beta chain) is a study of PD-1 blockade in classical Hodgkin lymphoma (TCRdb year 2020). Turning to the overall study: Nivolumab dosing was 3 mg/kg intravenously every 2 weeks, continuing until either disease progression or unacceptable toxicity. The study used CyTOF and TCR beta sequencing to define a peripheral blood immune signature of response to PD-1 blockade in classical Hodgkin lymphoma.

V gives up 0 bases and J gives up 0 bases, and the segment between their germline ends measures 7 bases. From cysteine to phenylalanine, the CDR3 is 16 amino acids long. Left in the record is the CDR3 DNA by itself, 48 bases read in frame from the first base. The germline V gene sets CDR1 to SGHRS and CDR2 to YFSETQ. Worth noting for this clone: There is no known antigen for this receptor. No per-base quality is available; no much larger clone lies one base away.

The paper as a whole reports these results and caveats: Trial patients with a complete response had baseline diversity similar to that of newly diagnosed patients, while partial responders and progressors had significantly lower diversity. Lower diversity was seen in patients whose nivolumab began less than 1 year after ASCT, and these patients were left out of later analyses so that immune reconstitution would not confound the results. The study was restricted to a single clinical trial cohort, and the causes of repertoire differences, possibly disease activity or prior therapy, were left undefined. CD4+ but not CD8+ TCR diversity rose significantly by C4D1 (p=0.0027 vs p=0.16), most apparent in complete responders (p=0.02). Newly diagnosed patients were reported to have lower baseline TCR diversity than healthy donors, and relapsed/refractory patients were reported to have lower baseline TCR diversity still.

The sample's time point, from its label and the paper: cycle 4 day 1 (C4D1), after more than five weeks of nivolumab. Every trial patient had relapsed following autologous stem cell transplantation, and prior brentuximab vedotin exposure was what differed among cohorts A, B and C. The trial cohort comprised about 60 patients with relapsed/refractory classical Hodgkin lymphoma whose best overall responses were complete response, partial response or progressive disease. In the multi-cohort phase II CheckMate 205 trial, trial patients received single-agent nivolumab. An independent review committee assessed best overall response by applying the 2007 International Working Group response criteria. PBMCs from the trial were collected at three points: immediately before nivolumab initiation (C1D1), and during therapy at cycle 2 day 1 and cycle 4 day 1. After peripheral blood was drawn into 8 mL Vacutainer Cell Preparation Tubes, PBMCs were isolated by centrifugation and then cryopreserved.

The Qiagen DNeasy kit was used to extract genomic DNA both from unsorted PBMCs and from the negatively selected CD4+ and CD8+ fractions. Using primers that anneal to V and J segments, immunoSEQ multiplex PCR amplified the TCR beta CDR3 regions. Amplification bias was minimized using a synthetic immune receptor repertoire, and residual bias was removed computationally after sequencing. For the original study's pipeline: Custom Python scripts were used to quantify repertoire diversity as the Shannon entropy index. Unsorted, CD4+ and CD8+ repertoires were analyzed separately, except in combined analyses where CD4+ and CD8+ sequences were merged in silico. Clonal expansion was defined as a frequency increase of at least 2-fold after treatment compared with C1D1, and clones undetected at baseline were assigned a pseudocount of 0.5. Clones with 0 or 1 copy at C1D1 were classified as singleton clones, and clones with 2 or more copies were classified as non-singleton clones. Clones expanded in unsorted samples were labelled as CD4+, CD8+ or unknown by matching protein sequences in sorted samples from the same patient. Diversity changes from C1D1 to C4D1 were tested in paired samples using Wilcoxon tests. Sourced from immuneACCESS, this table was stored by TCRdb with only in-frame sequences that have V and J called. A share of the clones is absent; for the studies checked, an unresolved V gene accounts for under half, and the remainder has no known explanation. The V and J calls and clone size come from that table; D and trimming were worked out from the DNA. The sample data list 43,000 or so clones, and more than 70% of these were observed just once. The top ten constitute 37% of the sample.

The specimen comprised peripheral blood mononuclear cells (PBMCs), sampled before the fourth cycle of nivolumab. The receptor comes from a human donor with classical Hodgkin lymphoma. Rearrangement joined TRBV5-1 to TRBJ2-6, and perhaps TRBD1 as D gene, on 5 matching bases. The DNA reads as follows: TGCGCCAGCAGCTTGGGCAGGGTCTCTGGGGCCAACGTCCTGACTTTC. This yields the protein CASSLGRVSGANVLTF.